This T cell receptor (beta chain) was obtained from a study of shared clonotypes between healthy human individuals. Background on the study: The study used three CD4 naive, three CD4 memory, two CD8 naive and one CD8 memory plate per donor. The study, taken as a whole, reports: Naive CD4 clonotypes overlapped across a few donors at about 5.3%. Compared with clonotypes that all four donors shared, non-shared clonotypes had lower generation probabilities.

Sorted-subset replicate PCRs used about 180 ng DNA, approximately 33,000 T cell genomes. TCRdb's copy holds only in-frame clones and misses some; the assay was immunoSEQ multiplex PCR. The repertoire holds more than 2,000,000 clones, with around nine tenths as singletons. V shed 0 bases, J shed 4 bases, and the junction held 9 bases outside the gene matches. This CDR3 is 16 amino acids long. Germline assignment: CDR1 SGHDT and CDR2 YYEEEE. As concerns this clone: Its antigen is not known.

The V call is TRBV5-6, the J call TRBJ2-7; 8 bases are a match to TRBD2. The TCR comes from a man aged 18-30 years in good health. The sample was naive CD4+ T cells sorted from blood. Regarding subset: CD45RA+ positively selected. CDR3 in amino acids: CASSLAGLSGVYEQYF. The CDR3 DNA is TGTGCCAGCAGCTTGGCGGGACTTAGCGGGGTTTACGAGCAGTACTTC.